This T cell receptor (beta chain) was recorded in a study of response to subunit inactivated influenza vaccine. TCRdb ran MiXCR on the RT-PCR reads and lists one entry per CDR3 protein. Of around 490,000 distinct CDR3 sequences in the sample, under 9% are singletons; the top ten hold 13%. Trimming shortened V by 10 bases and J by 0 bases, and 19 bases separated the two germline ends. CDR1 ENHRY and CDR2 SYGVKD come from the germline V gene. CDR3 length: 15 amino acids. Sequencing was performed on PBMCs from blood, taken 23 months after vaccination. V is TRBV10-3 and J is TRBJ2-7; TRBD1 might be the D (6 bases). The TCR was taken from a man aged 50 to 69 who received an inactivated influenza vaccine. The chain's CDR3 is CATRTGQGLSYEQYF. In nucleotides, the CDR3 is TGTGCCACCCGAACTGGGCAGGGGCTCTCCTACGAGCAGTACTTC.